This T cell receptor (beta chain) originates from a study of blood T cell repertoires in COVID-19. Study-wide background: Nucleic acid was either cDNA or gDNA, and it came from T cells, B-cell-depleted T cells, or PBMCs.

This CDR3 has 16 residues. CDR1 is SGHKS, CDR2 YYEKEE, per germline (reference sequence). The ends lost 1 base at V and 3 bases at J; junction bases unmatched: 9. Original analysis: Scientists estimated how many nucleated cells there were by amplifying reference gene primers. The data were produced by immunoSEQ multiplex PCR, yet TCRdb's version contains in-frame clones alone and is incomplete. V, J and clone size are those of that table, while D and trimming were read from the DNA. The sample contains some 300,000 clones, about 90% of which appear only once. This TCR came from a woman in her forties or fifties with COVID-19, enrolled during active disease. V is TRBV5-5 and J is TRBJ2-7; TRBD1 aligns across 8 bases. Sequencing used peripheral blood. CDR3 region: CASSLSLGDRGYEQYF. CDR3 nucleotides: TGTGCCAGCAGCTTGTCCTTAGGTGACAGGGGCTACGAGCAGTACTTC. The full variable domain, with the rest looked up from reference TRBV5-5 and TRBJ2-7, is DAGVTQSPTHLIKTRGQQVTLRCSPISGHKSVSWYQQVLGQGPQFIFQYYEKEERGRGNFPDRFSARQFPNYSSELNVNALLLGDSALYLCASSLSLGDRGYEQYFGPGTRLTVT.